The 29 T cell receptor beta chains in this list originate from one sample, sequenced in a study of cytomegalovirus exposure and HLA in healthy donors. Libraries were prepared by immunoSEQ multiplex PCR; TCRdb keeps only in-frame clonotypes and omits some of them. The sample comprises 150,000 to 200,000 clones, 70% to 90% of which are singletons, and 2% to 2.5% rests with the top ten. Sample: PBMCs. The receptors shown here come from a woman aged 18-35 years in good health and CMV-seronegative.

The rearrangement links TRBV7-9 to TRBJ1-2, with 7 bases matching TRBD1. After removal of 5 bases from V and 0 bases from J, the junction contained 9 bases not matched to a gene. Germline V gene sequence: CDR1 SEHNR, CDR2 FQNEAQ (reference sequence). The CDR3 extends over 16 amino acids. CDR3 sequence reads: CASSSRTGGPNYGYTF. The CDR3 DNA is TGTGCCAGCAGCAGCAGGACAGGAGGCCCTAACTATGGCTACACCTTC.

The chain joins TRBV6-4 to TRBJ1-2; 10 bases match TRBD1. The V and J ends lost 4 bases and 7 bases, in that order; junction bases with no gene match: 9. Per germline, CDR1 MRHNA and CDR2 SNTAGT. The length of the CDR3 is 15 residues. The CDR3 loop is CASSGSGTGESGYTF. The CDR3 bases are TGTGCCAGCAGTGGTTCCGGGACAGGGGAATCTGGCTACACCTTC.

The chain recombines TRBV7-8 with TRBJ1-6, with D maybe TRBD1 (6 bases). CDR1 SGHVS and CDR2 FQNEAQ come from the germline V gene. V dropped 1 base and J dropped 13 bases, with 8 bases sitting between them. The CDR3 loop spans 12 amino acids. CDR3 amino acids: CASSLEQGPLHF. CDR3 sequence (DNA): TGTGCCAGCAGCTTAGAGCAGGGGCCCCTCCACTTT. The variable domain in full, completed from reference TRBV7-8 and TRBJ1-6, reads GAGVSQSPRYKVAKRGQDVALRCDPISGHVSLFWYQQALGQGPEFLTYFQNEAQLDKSGLPSDRFFAERPEGSVSTLKIQRTQQEDSAVYLCASSLEQGPLHFGNGTRLTVT.

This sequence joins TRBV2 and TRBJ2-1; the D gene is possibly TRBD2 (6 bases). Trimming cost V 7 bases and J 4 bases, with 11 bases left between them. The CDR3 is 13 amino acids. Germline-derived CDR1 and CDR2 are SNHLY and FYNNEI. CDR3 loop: CASKVSGYNEQFF. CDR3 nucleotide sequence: TGTGCCAGCAAGGTTAGCGGTTACAATGAGCAGTTCTTC.

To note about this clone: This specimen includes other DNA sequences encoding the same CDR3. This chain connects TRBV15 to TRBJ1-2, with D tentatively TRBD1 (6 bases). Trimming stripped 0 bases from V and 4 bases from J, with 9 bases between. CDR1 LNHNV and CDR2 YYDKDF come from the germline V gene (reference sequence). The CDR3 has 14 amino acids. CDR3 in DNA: TGTGCCACCAGCAGAGATCAAGGGGGCTATGGCTACACCTTC. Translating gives CATSRDQGGYGYTF.

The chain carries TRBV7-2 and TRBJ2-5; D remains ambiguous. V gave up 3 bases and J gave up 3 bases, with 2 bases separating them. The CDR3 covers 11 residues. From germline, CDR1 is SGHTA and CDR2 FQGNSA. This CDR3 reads CASSFKETQYF. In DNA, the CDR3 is TGTGCCAGCAGCTTCAAAGAGACCCAGTACTTC.

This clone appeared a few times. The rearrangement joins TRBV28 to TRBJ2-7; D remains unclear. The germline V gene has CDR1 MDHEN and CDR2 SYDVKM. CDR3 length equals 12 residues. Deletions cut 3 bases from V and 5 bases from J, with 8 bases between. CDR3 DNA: TGTGCCAGCAGTTTCGAGTCCCACGAGCAGTACTTC. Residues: CASSFESHEQYF.

CDR3 sequence reads: CASSEGGASTDTQYF. CDR3 bases: TGTGCCAGCAGTGAGGGGGGGGCCAGCACAGATACGCAGTATTTT. The V and J genes are TRBV2 and TRBJ2-3, with TRBD2 as a possible D gene (7 bases). Germline-derived CDR1 and CDR2 are SNHLY and FYNNEI. There are 15 residues in the CDR3. V lost 3 bases to trimming and J lost 0 bases, with 10 bases between them.

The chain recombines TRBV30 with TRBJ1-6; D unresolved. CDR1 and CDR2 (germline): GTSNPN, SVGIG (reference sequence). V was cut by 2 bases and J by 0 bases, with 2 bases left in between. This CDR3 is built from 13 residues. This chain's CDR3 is CAWSYSYNSPLHF. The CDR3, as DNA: TGTGCCTGGAGTTACTCCTATAATTCACCCCTCCACTTT.

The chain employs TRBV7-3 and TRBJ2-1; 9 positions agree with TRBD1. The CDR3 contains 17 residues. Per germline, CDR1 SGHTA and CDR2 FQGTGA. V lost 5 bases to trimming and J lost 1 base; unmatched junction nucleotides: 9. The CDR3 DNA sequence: TGTGCCAGCAGCCCGCGGCGACAGGGGGATTCCTACAATGAGCAGTTCTTC. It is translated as CASSPRRQGDSYNEQFF.

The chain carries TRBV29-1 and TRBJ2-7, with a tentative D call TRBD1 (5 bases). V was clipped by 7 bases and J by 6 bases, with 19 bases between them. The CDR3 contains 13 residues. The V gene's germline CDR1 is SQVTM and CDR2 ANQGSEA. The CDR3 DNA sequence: TGCAGCGCGAAACAGGCCCCCCTCGGCGAGCAGTACTTC. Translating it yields CSAKQAPLGEQYF.

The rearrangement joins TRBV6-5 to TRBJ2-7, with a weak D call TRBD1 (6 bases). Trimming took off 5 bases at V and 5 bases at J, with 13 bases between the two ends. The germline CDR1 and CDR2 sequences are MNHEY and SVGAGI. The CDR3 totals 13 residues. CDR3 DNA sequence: TGTGCCAGCAGTCAGGGGCCAGGAAACGAGCAGTACTTC. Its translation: CASSQGPGNEQYF.

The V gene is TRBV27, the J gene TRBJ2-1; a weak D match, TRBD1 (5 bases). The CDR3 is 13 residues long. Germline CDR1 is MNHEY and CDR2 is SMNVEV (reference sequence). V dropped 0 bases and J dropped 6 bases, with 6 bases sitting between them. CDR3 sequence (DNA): TGTGCCAGCAGTTTATCGGGGCGCAATGAGCAGTTCTTC. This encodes CASSLSGRNEQFF.

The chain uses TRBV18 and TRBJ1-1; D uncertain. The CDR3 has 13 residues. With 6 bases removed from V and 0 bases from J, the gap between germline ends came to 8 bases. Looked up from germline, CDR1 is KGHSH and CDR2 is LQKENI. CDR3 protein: CASSPDLNTEAFF. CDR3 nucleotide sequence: TGTGCCAGCTCGCCAGACTTGAACACTGAAGCTTTCTTT.

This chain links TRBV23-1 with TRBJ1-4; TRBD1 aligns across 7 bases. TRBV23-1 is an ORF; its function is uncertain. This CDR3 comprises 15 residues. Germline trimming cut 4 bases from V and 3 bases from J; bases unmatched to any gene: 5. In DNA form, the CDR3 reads TGCGCCAGCAGTCGTGACAGGGAGGCTAATGAAAAACTGTTTTTT. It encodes CASSRDREANEKLFF.

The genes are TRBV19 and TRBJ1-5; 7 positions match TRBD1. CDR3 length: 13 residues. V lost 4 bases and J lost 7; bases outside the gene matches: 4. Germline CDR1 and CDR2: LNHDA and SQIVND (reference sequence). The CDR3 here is CASSNDRVQPQHF. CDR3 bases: TGTGCCAGTAGTAATGACAGGGTGCAGCCCCAGCATTTT.

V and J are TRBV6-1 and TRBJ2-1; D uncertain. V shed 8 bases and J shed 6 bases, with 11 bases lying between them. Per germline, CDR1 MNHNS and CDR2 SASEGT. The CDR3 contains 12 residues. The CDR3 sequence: CASVVAVNEQFF. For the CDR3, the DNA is TGTGCCAGCGTAGTAGCCGTCAATGAGCAGTTCTTC.

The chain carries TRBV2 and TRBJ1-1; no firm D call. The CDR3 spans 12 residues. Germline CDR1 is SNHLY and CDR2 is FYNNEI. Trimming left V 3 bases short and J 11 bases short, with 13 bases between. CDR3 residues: CASSESGRRAFF. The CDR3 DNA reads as TGTGCCAGCAGTGAGAGCGGCAGGAGGGCTTTCTTT. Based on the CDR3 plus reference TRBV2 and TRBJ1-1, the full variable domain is EPEVTQTPSHQVTQMGQEVILRCVPISNHLYFYWYRQILGQKVEFLVSFYNNEISEKSEIFDDQFSVERPDGSNFTLKIRSTKLEDSAMYFCASSESGRRAFFGQGTRLTVV.

CDR3 coding DNA: TGTGCCAGCAGCGTCTTAGCGGGGAGGCAAGAGACCCAGTACTTC. This gives the protein CASSVLAGRQETQYF. The chain couples TRBV7-9 to TRBJ2-5; 8 bases line up with TRBD2. The germline gives CDR1 SEHNR, CDR2 FQNEAQ (reference sequence). The CDR3 sequence is 15 residues long. With V trimmed by 5 bases and J by 2 bases, 7 bases remained unmatched.

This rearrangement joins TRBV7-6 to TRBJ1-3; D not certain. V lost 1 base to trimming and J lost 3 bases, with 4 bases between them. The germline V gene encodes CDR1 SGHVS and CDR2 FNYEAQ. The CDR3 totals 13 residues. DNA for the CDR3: TGTGCCAGCAGCTTAGGTATTGGAAACACCATATATTTT. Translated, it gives CASSLGIGNTIYF.

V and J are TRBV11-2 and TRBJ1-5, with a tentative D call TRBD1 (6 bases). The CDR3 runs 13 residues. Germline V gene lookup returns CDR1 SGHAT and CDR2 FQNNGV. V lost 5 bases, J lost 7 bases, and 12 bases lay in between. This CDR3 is CASSRTASQPQHF. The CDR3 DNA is TGTGCCAGCAGCCGGACAGCCTCACAGCCCCAGCATTTT.

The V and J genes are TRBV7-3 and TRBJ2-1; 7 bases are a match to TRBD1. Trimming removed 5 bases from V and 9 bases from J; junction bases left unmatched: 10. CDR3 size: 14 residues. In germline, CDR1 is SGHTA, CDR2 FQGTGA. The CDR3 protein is CASSRTGAGREQFF. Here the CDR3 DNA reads TGTGCCAGCAGCCGAACAGGGGCAGGTCGTGAGCAGTTCTTC.

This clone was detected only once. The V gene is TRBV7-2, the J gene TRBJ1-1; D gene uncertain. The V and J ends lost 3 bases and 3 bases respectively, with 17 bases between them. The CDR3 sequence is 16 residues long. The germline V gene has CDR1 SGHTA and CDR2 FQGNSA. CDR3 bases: TGTGCCAGCAGCTTCCGGACCCGGGATAGCGACACTGAAGCTTTCTTT. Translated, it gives CASSFRTRDSDTEAFF.

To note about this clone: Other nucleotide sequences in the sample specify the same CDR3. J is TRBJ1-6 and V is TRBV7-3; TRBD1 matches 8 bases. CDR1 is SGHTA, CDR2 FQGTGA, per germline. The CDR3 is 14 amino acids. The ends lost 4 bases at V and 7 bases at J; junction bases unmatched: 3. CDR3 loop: CASSSTGENSPLHF. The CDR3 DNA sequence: TGTGCCAGCAGCTCGACAGGGGAAAATTCACCCCTCCACTTT.

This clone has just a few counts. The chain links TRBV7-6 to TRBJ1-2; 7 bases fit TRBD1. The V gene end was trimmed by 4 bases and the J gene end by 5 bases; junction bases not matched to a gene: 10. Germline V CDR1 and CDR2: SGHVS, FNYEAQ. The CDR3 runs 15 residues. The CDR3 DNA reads TGTGCCAGCAGCTCCGGAACCGACAGGGCGTATGGCTACACCTTC. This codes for CASSSGTDRAYGYTF.

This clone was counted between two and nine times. The CDR3 nucleotides are TGCGCCAGCAGCTTGGGGACTTACACTGAAGCTTTCTTT. This translates into CASSLGTYTEAFF. The V and J genes are TRBV5-1 and TRBJ1-1, with D unclear. From germline, CDR1 is SGHRS and CDR2 YFSETQ. CDR3 length: 13 amino acids. V was pared by 0 bases and J by 3 bases, with 6 bases between.

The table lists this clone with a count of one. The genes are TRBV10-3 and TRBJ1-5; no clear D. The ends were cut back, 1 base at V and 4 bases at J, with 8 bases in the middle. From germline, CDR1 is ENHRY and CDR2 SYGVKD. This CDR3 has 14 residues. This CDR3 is CAISEFAGNQPQHF. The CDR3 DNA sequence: TGTGCCATCAGTGAGTTTGCGGGAAATCAGCCCCAGCATTTT.

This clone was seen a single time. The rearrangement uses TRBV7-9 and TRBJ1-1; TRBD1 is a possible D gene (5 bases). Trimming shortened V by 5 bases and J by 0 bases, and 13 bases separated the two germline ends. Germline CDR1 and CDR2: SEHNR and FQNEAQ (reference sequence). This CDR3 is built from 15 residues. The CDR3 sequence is CASSTRVRLNTEAFF. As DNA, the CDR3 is TGTGCCAGCAGCACCAGGGTTCGACTGAACACTGAAGCTTTCTTT.

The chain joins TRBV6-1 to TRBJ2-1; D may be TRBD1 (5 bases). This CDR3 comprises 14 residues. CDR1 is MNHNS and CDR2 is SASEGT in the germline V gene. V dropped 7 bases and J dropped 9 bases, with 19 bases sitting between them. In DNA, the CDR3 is TGTGCCAGCAACCTCTATACCCAGGGTCTTGAGCAGTTCTTC. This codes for CASNLYTQGLEQFF.